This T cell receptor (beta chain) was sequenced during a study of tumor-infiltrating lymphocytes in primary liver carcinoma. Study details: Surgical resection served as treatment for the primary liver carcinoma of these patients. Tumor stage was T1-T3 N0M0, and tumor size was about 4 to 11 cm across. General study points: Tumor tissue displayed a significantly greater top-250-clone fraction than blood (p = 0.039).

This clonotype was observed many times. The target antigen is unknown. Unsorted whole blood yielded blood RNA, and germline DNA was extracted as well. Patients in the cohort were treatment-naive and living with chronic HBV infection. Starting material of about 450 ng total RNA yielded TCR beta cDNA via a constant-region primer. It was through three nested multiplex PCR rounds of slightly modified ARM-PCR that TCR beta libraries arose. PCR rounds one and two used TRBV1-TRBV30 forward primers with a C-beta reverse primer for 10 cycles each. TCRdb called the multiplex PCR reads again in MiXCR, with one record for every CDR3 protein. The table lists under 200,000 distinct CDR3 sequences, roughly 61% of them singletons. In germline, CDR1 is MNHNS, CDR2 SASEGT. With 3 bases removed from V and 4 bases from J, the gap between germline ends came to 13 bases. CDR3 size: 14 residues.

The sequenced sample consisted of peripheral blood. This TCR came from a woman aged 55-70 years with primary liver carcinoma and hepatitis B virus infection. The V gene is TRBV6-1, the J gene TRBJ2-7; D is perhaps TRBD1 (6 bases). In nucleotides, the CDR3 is TGTGCCAGCAGTGATCCGGGACAAGAGTACGAGCAGTACTTC. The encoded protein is CASSDPGQEYEQYF.